The source of this T cell receptor (beta chain) is a study of glioma-infiltrating T cells after dendritic cell vaccination (dated by TCRdb to 2016 to 2017). Regarding the research as a whole: The cohort included 15 or so glioblastoma patients drawn from Phase I and II dendritic cell vaccination trials, of whom 9 were newly diagnosed and 6 had recurrent disease. Patients received autologous tumor lysate-pulsed dendritic cell vaccination between about 2003 and 2012. The vaccine consisted of monocyte-derived dendritic cells cultured less than 9 days with IL-4 and GM-CSF, then pulsed overnight with autologous tumor lysate. Patients received three intradermal dendritic cell vaccine injections at biweekly intervals in the arm below the axilla. Tumor-infiltrating lymphocyte content was quantified and tumor and blood repertoires were compared in dendritic cell-vaccinated glioblastoma patients by deep sequencing of TCR beta CDR3 regions. Survival after dendritic cell vaccination was correlated with TCR sequencing metrics such as TIL content and the overlap between tumor and blood repertoires. Paper-wide results and their limitations: The three-group TCR overlap response model was described as speculative and requiring prospective validation. Longer time to progression and overall survival after dendritic cell vaccination were predicted by higher estimated pretreatment TIL content. TCR clonality showed no direct relationship with survival, which suggests that a diverse polyclonal response may matter. The cohort was small and heterogeneous, with few patients having full blood and tumor sets and even fewer initial-recurrent tumor pairs.

Remarks on this clone: The specificity of this receptor is unknown. Within one base of it there is no much larger clone, and no base qualities were kept.

The germline V gene yields SGHRS for CDR1 and YFSETQ for CDR2. Taken from cysteine to phenylalanine, the CDR3 has 15 residues. The kept DNA is CDR3 alone, 45 bases in frame from the first base. Trimming takes 0 bases off V and 2 bases off J; junction bases not matched to a gene: 4. TCRB CDR3 regions were amplified from 1.5 to 2 ug genomic DNA, or all available DNA if less, using the immunoSEQ assay. Multiplex PCR used 60 forward primers for TCR V beta segments and 13 reverse primers for J beta segments. To estimate reads per starting template, synthetic control templates were spiked into each sample at limiting dilution. Reads of 87 bp were generated by sequencing on the Illumina HiSeq System. On the study's bioinformatics: PCR and sequencing errors were removed by merging closely related sequences with a nearest neighbor algorithm. TCR overlap was defined as the percentage of unique tumor TCR beta sequences that were also present in the same patient's peripheral blood. TCRdb obtained this table from immuneACCESS and retained in-frame rearrangements with V and J assigned. These tables miss some clones; where compared with another copy, unresolved V genes account for less than half of the shortfall, and the remainder is unexplained. For V, J and clone size, that table is used; D and trimming come from the DNA. The sample table shows about 50,000 clones, and around nine tenths are seen once. The ten largest clones capture 5.3% of the sample.

This specimen's time point label, interpreted: after dendritic cell vaccination, including at tumor progression/relapse. Patients were selected for having adequate residual fresh-frozen tumor tissue and more than two years of available survival data. Although molecular status otherwise differed among the glioblastoma patients, no patient had an isocitrate dehydrogenase mutation. PBMC were collected before vaccination, two weeks after the third vaccination, and at tumor progression when it occurred. The Qiagen DNeasy Blood extraction Kit was used for extraction of genomic DNA. Sample: blood, taken after dendritic cell vaccination. The chain joins TRBV5-1 to TRBJ2-7; TRBD2 aligns with 8 central bases. This receptor was identified in a human donor with glioblastoma. The encoded CDR3 is CASSLGSGSTYEQYF. The DNA sequence is given as TGCGCCAGCAGCTTGGGGAGCGGGAGCACCTACGAGCAGTACTTC.